The 19 T cell receptor beta chains below come from one sample, sequenced in a study of chronic HIV infection and antiretroviral therapy. TCRdb itself ran the 5' RACE reads through MiXCR, one entry per CDR3 protein. The data show fewer than 40,000 distinct CDR3 sequences, roughly 8.2% seen once. Sequenced sample: peripheral blood. The source of these receptors is an adult who had HIV and had not received antiretroviral therapy, or was an uninfected healthy control (not recorded which).

The chain has TRBV27 and TRBJ2-7, with D possibly matching TRBD2 (5 bases). The germline V and J ends were trimmed by 1 base and 2 bases, with 9 bases remaining between them. This CDR3 comprises 14 residues. Looked up from germline, CDR1 is MNHEY and CDR2 is SMNVEV (reference sequence). CDR3 DNA sequence: TGTGCCAGCAGTTTATGGGAGACCACCTACGAGCAGTACTTC. This translates into CASSLWETTYEQYF.

The table lists this clonotype with many counts. The gene calls are TRBV10-3 and TRBJ2-6; either TRBD1 or TRBD2 may fit D (7 bases each). The V end was cut by 0 bases, the J end by 1 base, with 16 bases between. The CDR3 is 19 amino acids. Germline values: CDR1 ENHRY, CDR2 SYGVKD. The CDR3 region has the DNA TGTGCCATCAGTGAGTCGATTCAGGGGGGGAAGTCTGGGGCCAACGTCCTGACTTTC. Protein product: CAISESIQGGKSGANVLTF.

This clonotype has more than one count but fewer than ten. V usage is TRBV7-9 and J usage is TRBJ1-1, with D maybe TRBD1 (6 bases). V was cut by 4 bases and J by 12 bases, with 15 bases left in between. CDR1 is SEHNR, CDR2 FQNEAQ, per germline (reference sequence). The CDR3 totals 12 residues. The CDR3 here is CASSWGEQGTFF. CDR3 DNA: TGTGCCAGCAGCTGGGGGGAACAGGGAACTTTCTTT.

The chain is built from TRBV20-1 and TRBJ1-1, with 8 nucleotides matching TRBD1. V was pared by 5 bases and J by 6 bases, with 5 bases of the junction left unmatched. The CDR3 is 12 residues long. Per germline, CDR1 DFQATT and CDR2 SNEGSKA (reference sequence). DNA for the CDR3: TGCAGTGCTTCTCCAGGGGGCCCTGAAGCTTTCTTT. Translated: CSASPGGPEAFF.

At least ten counts were recorded for this clonotype. The chain uses TRBV28 and TRBJ1-2; TRBD1 matches 10 bases. With V trimmed by 4 bases and J by 1 base, 3 bases remained unmatched. CDR1 is MDHEN, CDR2 SYDVKM, per germline. This CDR3 is 15 amino acids long. CDR3 residues: CASSSRDRGNYGYTF. The CDR3 DNA is TGTGCCAGCAGTTCTCGGGACAGGGGTAACTATGGCTACACCTTC.

This chain connects TRBV11-2 to TRBJ2-7, with TRBD1 matching 7 bases. This CDR3 has 15 amino acids. The germline V gene has CDR1 SGHAT and CDR2 FQNNGV. With 2 bases clipped from V and 2 bases from J, the junction kept 6 bases outside the gene matches. The CDR3 DNA sequence: TGTGCCAGCAGCTTATCGGGACAGACAACCTACGAGCAGTACTTC. Its translation is CASSLSGQTTYEQYF.

This clonotype was counted many times. The chain has TRBV28 and TRBJ1-1, with 8 nucleotides matching TRBD1. The germline V gene encodes CDR1 MDHEN and CDR2 SYDVKM. This CDR3 spans 15 amino acids. V dropped 2 bases and J dropped 2; count of bases not matched to a gene: 4. The CDR3 loop reads CASSLIQGANTEAFF. For the CDR3, the DNA is TGTGCCAGCAGTTTAATTCAGGGGGCCAACACTGAAGCTTTCTTT.

The rearrangement joins TRBV5-1 to TRBJ1-1, with 7 bases lining up with TRBD1. The V segment lost 0 bases and the J segment 1 base; nucleotides outside the gene matches: 9. The CDR3 spans 17 residues. Germline loops: CDR1 SGHRS, CDR2 YFSETQ. CDR3 loop: CASSLANPDRQNTEAFF. The CDR3 DNA reads TGCGCCAGCAGCTTGGCTAACCCGGACAGGCAGAACACTGAAGCTTTCTTT.

This rearrangement joins TRBV29-1 to TRBJ2-1; 9 bases match TRBD2. The CDR3 is made up of 14 amino acids. V gave up 5 bases and J gave up 8 bases; unmatched junction bases: 10. Germline CDR1 SQVTM, CDR2 ANQGSEA. The CDR3 reads CSVSAGGPWDEQFF. For the CDR3, the DNA is TGCAGCGTTTCGGCGGGAGGGCCGTGGGATGAGCAGTTCTTC.

This clonotype was counted only a few times. The V call is TRBV29-1, the J call TRBJ2-1, with TRBD2 matching over 8 bases. This CDR3 has 15 residues. V shed 0 bases, J shed 4 bases, and the junction held 5 bases outside the gene matches. The germline V gene encodes CDR1 SQVTM and CDR2 ANQGSEA. The CDR3 spells CSVEDRVAGYNEQFF. The CDR3, as DNA: TGCAGCGTTGAAGATCGAGTAGCGGGGTACAATGAGCAGTTCTTC.

V is TRBV28 and J is TRBJ2-3, with TRBD2 as a possible D gene (6 bases). Germline lookup yields CDR1 MDHEN and CDR2 SYDVKM. V gave up 5 bases and J gave up 0 bases, with 12 bases separating them. The CDR3 sequence is 15 residues long. This CDR3 is CASSLAGLSTDTQYF. The CDR3 nucleotides are TGTGCCAGCAGTCTCGCGGGACTTAGCACAGATACGCAGTATTTT. The full variable domain, with the rest looked up from reference TRBV28 and TRBJ2-3, is DVKVTQSSRYLVKRTGEKVFLECVQDMDHENMFWYRQDPGLGLRLIYFSYDVKMKEKGDIPEGYSVSREKKERFSLILESASTNQTSMYLCASSLAGLSTDTQYFGPGTRLTVL.

This clonotype has a handful of counts. The chain combines TRBV20-1 with TRBJ2-3, with 9 bases that match TRBD2. This CDR3 is built from 14 residues. CDR1 and CDR2 (germline): DFQATT, SNEGSKA (reference sequence). V was pared by 5 bases and J by 4 bases, with 7 bases of the junction left unmatched. DNA for the CDR3: TGCAGTGCTCATAGCGGGAGTGAAGCAGATACGCAGTATTTT. Its translation: CSAHSGSEADTQYF.

A few counts support this clonotype. The chain recombines TRBV21-1 with TRBJ2-7. TRBV21-1 constitutes a pseudogene. The CDR3 loop spans 12 amino acids. This CDR3 reads CASSNGPYEQYF. CDR3 in DNA: TGTGCCAGCAGCAATGGGCCCTACGAGCAGTACTTC.

About this clonotype: Compared with germline, one end of the junction differs, possibly owing to a read error. V gene TRBV28 combines with J gene TRBJ1-5, with TRBD1 as a possible D gene (6 bases). The CDR3 sequence is 16 residues long. The V gene's germline CDR1 is MDHEN and CDR2 SYDVKM. DNA for the CDR3: TGTGCCAGCAGGTCGATACAGGGAATAGGCAATCAGCCCCAGCCTTTT. This sequence encodes CASRSIQGIGNQPQPF. The full variable domain, completed using reference TRBV28 and TRBJ1-5, is DVKVTQSSRYLVKRTGEKVFLECVQDMDHENMFWYRQDPGLGLRLIYFSYDVKMKEKGDIPEGYSVSREKKERFSLILESASTNQTSMYLCASRSIQGIGNQPQPFGDGTRLSIL.

The chain couples TRBV29-1 to TRBJ2-1, with TRBD1 matching 7 bases. The CDR3 consists of 13 residues. V gave up 0 bases and J gave up 7 bases; unmatched junction bases: 3. Looked up from germline, CDR1 is SQVTM and CDR2 is ANQGSEA. Written as DNA, the CDR3 is TGCAGCGTTGAAGACGGCAGGGGGAATGAGCAGTTCTTC. This gives the protein CSVEDGRGNEQFF.

In its sample, this clonotype was seen a few times. The J gene is TRBJ1-1, the V gene TRBV28, with no clear D. The germline V gene encodes CDR1 MDHEN and CDR2 SYDVKM. Trimming took off 7 bases at V and 0 bases at J, with 18 bases between the two ends. The CDR3 loop spans 16 amino acids. The CDR3 region is CASTLYRGTVNTEAFF. The CDR3 DNA reads as TGTGCCAGCACCCTTTACCGGGGAACGGTGAACACTGAAGCTTTCTTT.

This clonotype was observed at least ten times. The chain is built from TRBV2 and TRBJ2-5; tentative D call: TRBD2 (5 bases). The CDR3 consists of 12 residues. Trimming took 7 bases from V and 5 from J, leaving 11 bases between them. From germline, CDR1 is SNHLY and CDR2 FYNNEI. CDR3: CASKVRGETQYF. CDR3 nucleotides: TGTGCCAGCAAAGTTCGAGGGGAGACCCAGTACTTC.

This clonotype occurred many times. The chain uses TRBV23-1 and TRBJ2-4, with 7 bases aligning to TRBD1. TRBV23-1 is flagged as an ORF with uncertain function. With V trimmed by 8 bases and J by 3 bases, 16 bases remained unmatched. The CDR3 consists of 17 residues. CDR3 sequence (DNA): TGCGCCAGCCCATCCATCAACAGGGGACCCCTCAAAAACATTCAGTACTTC. The encoded protein is CASPSINRGPLKNIQYF.

For this clonotype: A much larger clone differs by one base, so this may be a read error. V usage is TRBV4-3 and J usage is TRBJ1-1; no clear D. The CDR3 spans 13 residues. Germline values: CDR1 LGHNA, CDR2 YSLEER. The DNA of the CDR3 is TGCGCCAGCAGCCAAGAGGAAGAAGCTGAAACTTTCTTT. Translation: CASSQEEEAETFF.